This passage covers 18 T cell receptor beta chains from one sample sequenced in a study of T cells in Graves' hyperthyroidism and ophthalmopathy. TCR beta CDR3 region amplification was performed from RNA transcripts. First-round RT-PCR of the TCR CDR3 relied on the HTBI primer set. A single record per CDR3 protein comes from TCRdb applying MiXCR to the multiplex PCR reads. Of about 740,000 distinct CDR3 sequences in the sample, around 15% were seen once. What was sequenced was blood. The source is a woman younger than 35 with Graves' hyperthyroidism.

Many counts were recorded for this clonotype. This chain joins TRBV7-9 and TRBJ2-5; 11 bases line up with TRBD2. Germline assignment: CDR1 SEHNR and CDR2 FQNEAQ (reference sequence). V shed 6 bases, J shed 0 bases, and the junction held 0 bases outside the gene matches. This CDR3 comprises 14 residues. The CDR3 is CASRGLADQETQYF. Written as DNA, the CDR3 is TGTGCCAGCAGGGGACTAGCGGACCAAGAGACCCAGTACTTC.

In its sample, this clonotype was seen many times. The chain has TRBV7-2 and TRBJ2-1, with D possibly TRBD2 on 5 matching bases. Germline V lookup: CDR1 SGHTA, CDR2 FQGNSA. The CDR3 has 12 residues. V lost 4 bases and J lost 9, with 10 bases in between. The CDR3: CASSSAVREQFF. CDR3 DNA sequence: TGTGCCAGCAGCTCAGCGGTACGTGAGCAGTTCTTC.

As concerns this clonotype: Possible read error: a much larger clone is one base away. The chain's CDR3 is CASSLLGSESNTGELFF. The CDR3 DNA reads as TGTGCCAGCAGCTTGCTGGGTTCAGAATCGAACACCGGGGAGCTGTTTTTT. This rearrangement joins TRBV28 to TRBJ2-2; D is ambiguous. CDR1 is MDHEN, CDR2 SYDVKM, per germline. The CDR3 sequence is 17 residues long. Trimming took off 6 bases at V and 0 bases at J, with 17 bases between the two ends. The complete variable domain, with remaining parts taken from reference TRBV28 and TRBJ2-2, reads DVKVTQSSRYLVKRTGEKVFLECVQDMDHENMFWYRQDPGLGLRLIYFSYDVKMKEKGDIPEGYSVSREKKERFSLILESASTNQTSMYLCASSLLGSESNTGELFFGEGSRLTVL.

This clonotype came up many times. V and J are TRBV11-2 and TRBJ2-7; D unclear. The CDR3 runs 14 residues. V lost 5 bases, J lost 2 bases, and 13 bases lay in between. Per the germline V gene, CDR1 is SGHAT and CDR2 is FQNNGV. The CDR3 reads CASSPAPRPYEQYF. The CDR3 region has the DNA TGTGCCAGCAGCCCAGCCCCCCGTCCCTACGAGCAGTACTTC. Using reference TRBV11-2 and TRBJ2-7 for the parts outside the CDR3, the full variable domain is EAGVAQSPRYKIIEKRQSVAFWCNPISGHATLYWYQQILGQGPKLLIQFQNNGVVDDSQLPKDRFSAERLKGVDSTLKIQPAKLEDSAVYLCASSPAPRPYEQYFGPGTRLTVT.

This chain joins TRBV4-3 and TRBJ2-4, with TRBD2 as a possible D gene (5 bases). CDR3 size: 13 residues. Germline V gene data show CDR1 as LGHNA and CDR2 as YSLEER. The CDR3 spells CAITSERANIQYF. As DNA, the CDR3 is TGCGCTATCACCTCGGAGAGGGCAAACATTCAGTACTTC.

As to this clonotype: One junction end does not reproduce the germline sequence, and a read error may be involved. This sequence joins TRBV7-2 and TRBJ2-3, with a possible D match to TRBD1 (5 bases). This CDR3 region has 16 residues. The germline V gene has CDR1 SGHTA and CDR2 FQGNSA. The CDR3 region has the DNA TGTGCCAGCAGCTTAAAGGGGAAGGGAAGCACAAATACGCAGTATTTT. It encodes CASSLKGKGSTNTQYF.

The chain combines TRBV28 with TRBJ2-5, with 8 bases matching TRBD1. The germline gives CDR1 MDHEN, CDR2 SYDVKM. This CDR3 contains 15 residues. The V and J ends lost 2 bases and 7 bases, in that order; junction bases with no gene match: 9. CDR3 protein: CASSLAGQAPMTQYF. Here the CDR3 DNA reads TGTGCCAGCAGTTTAGCGGGACAGGCCCCGATGACCCAGTACTTC.

This clonotype occurred many times. The chain carries TRBV13 and TRBJ2-2; 11 positions agree with TRBD2. Germline-derived CDR1 and CDR2 are PRHDT and FYEKMQ (reference sequence). The CDR3 loop spans 15 amino acids. V trimming: 5 bases; J trimming: 3 bases; junction bases outside the gene matches: 2. The CDR3 reads CASSRLAGYTGELFF. Here the CDR3 DNA reads TGTGCCAGCAGCAGACTAGCGGGGTACACCGGGGAGCTGTTTTTT.

The chain couples TRBV9 to TRBJ1-5; a possible D gene is TRBD1 (6 bases). The germline V and J ends were trimmed by 0 bases and 6 bases, with 13 bases remaining between them. CDR1 is SGDLS and CDR2 is YYNGEE in the germline V gene. CDR3 length: 15 amino acids. The chain's CDR3 is CASSVDGAGVQPQHF. In DNA, the CDR3 is TGTGCCAGCAGCGTAGATGGCGCAGGGGTTCAGCCCCAGCATTTT.

This clonotype was counted a few times. The V call is TRBV25-1, the J call TRBJ2-3; 7 nucleotides line up with TRBD2. Per germline, CDR1 MGHDK and CDR2 SYGVNS. The CDR3 sequence is 11 residues long. Germline trimming cut 10 bases from V and 5 bases from J; bases unmatched to any gene: 3. This chain's CDR3 is CAIGRIDTQYF. The CDR3 DNA reads as TGTGCCATCGGGAGGATAGATACGCAGTATTTT.

This chain uses TRBV19 with TRBJ2-7, with TRBD1 matching 10 bases. The CDR3 contains 15 residues. CDR1 and CDR2 from the germline V gene are LNHDA and SQIVND (reference sequence). V gave up 5 bases and J gave up 4 bases; unmatched junction bases: 8. Here the CDR3 DNA reads TGTGCCAGTAGTTTCACTGGGACAGGGGAGTACGAGCAGTACTTC. Protein sequence: CASSFTGTGEYEQYF. Combining the CDR3 with reference TRBV19 and TRBJ2-7 gives the whole variable domain DGGITQSPKYLFRKEGQNVTLSCEQNLNHDAMYWYRQDPGQGLRLIYYSQIVNDFQKGDIAEGYSVSREKKESFPLTVTSAQKNPTAFYLCASSFTGTGEYEQYFGPGTRLTVT.

This clonotype appeared many times. The chain recombines TRBV28 with TRBJ1-1, with no clear D. This CDR3 contains 12 residues. The V and J ends lost 5 bases and 5 bases respectively, with 9 bases between them. Germline CDR1 and CDR2: MDHEN and SYDVKM. Here the CDR3 reads CASSLGKTEAFF. CDR3 DNA: TGTGCCAGCAGTCTAGGGAAAACTGAAGCTTTCTTT.

This clonotype appeared a few times. At one of its ends the junction is not consistent with the germline gene, which may arise from a read error. This chain joins TRBV4-3 and TRBJ2-2; D is possibly TRBD2 (6 bases). This CDR3 spans 17 amino acids. The germline V gene has CDR1 LGHNA and CDR2 YSLEER. The CDR3 DNA reads TGCGCCGGCAGCCAGAGGGAAGGGAGGTCATGGACCGGGGAGCTGTTTTTT. It is translated as CAGSQREGRSWTGELFF.

This clonotype was observed many times. This rearrangement joins TRBV3-1 to TRBJ1-5; D is unclear. V was pared by 1 base and J by 6 bases, with 4 bases between. The length of the CDR3 is 12 residues. From germline, CDR1 is LGHDT and CDR2 YNNKEL (reference sequence). CDR3 DNA sequence: TGTGCCAGCAGCCAAGGGTTTCAGCCCCAGCATTTT. Translated: CASSQGFQPQHF.

The chain recombines TRBV29-1 with TRBJ2-1; TRBD1 matches at 7 bases. CDR3 length equals 12 residues. J lost 7 bases, V lost 6 bases, and 6 bases had no gene match. Per germline, CDR1 SQVTM and CDR2 ANQGSEA. DNA for the CDR3: TGCAGCGTGTCCCGGGACAGAAATGAGCAGTTCTTC. Encoded protein: CSVSRDRNEQFF.

The chain joins TRBV29-1 to TRBJ1-2; D may be TRBD1 (5 bases). CDR3 length: 14 residues. The germline gives CDR1 SQVTM, CDR2 ANQGSEA. Trimming took 5 bases from V and 6 from J, leaving 19 bases between them. CDR3 in amino acids: CSVKSTANGNGYTF. The CDR3 DNA reads as TGCAGCGTTAAGTCGACAGCCAACGGAAATGGCTACACCTTC.

For this clonotype: The junction shows a germline mismatch at one end, possibly a read error. The chain recombines TRBV7-9 with TRBJ2-2; 7 bases agree with TRBD1. CDR3 size: 15 residues. Per the germline V gene, CDR1 is SEHNR and CDR2 is FQNEAQ (reference sequence). Written as DNA, the CDR3 is TGTGCCAGCAGCCACCACAGGGGCCACACCGGGGAGCCGTTTTTT. It encodes CASSHHRGHTGEPFF.

A few counts support this clonotype. The chain combines TRBV4-1 with TRBJ2-3, with 7 bases lining up with TRBD2. The CDR3 totals 17 residues. V lost 2 bases, J lost 3 bases, and 11 bases stayed unmatched. Germline V gene lookup returns CDR1 MGHRA and CDR2 YSYEKL. CDR3 bases: TGCGCCAGCAGCCAACTCGCGGGGCTAGCGGAGACAGATACGCAGTATTTT. It yields the protein CASSQLAGLAETDTQYF.